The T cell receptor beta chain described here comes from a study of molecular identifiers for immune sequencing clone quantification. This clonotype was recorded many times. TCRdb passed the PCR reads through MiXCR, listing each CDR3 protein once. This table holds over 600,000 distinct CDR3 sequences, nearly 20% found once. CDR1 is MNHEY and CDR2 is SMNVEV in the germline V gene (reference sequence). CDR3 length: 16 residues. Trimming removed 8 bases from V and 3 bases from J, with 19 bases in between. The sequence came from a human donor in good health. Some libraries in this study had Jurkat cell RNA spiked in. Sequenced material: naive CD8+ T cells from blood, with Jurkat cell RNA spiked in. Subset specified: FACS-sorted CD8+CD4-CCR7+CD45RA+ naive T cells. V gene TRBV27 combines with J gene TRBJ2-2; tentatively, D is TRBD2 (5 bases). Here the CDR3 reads CASGYQDGLYTGELFF. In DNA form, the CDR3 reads TGTGCCAGCGGATATCAGGACGGACTCTACACCGGGGAGCTGTTTTTT.